This T cell receptor (beta chain) was sequenced in a study of T-cell memory formation after mild COVID-19. Across the study: TCR clusters were mostly donor specific.

CDR1 is DFQATT and CDR2 is SNEGSKA in the germline V gene (reference sequence). The germline V and J ends were trimmed by 3 bases and 9 bases, with 11 bases remaining between them. This CDR3 has 12 residues. This clonotype was counted only a few times. Its matching antigen is unknown. Study-level points and caveats: A second wave expanding day 15 to 37 was CD4+-biased; contracting clones were balanced.

UMIs and sample barcodes were carried by the TCR alpha and TCR beta cDNA libraries that 5'RACE produced using constant-segment primers. MiXCR was run by TCRdb on the 5' RACE reads, yielding one entry per CDR3 protein. The sample includes some 450,000 distinct CDR3 sequences, over 15% seen only once; the top ten take 20% to 25%. This chain joins TRBV20-1 and TRBJ2-2; D might be TRBD1 or TRBD2, each matching 5 bases. The receptor comes from a man younger than 35 who had mild COVID-19 (a few samples of this study predate the infection). Cell type and time point are not known. Sequenced material: PBMCs or a T cell subset sorted from them (not recorded which). The CDR3 spells CSASTGHRELFF. The CDR3 nucleotides are TGCAGTGCTAGTACGGGGCACCGGGAGCTGTTTTTT.